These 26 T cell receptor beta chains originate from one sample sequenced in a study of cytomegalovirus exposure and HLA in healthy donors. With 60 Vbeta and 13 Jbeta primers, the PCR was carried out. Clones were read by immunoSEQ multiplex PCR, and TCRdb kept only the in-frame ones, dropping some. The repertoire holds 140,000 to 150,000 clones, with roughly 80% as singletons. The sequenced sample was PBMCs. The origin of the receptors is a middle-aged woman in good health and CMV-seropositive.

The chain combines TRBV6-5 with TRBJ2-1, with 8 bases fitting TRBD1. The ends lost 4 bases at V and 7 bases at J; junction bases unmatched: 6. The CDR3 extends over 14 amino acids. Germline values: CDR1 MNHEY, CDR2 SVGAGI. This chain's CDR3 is CASSFRQGWNEQFF. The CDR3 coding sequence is TGTGCCAGCAGTTTCCGACAGGGGTGGAATGAGCAGTTCTTC.

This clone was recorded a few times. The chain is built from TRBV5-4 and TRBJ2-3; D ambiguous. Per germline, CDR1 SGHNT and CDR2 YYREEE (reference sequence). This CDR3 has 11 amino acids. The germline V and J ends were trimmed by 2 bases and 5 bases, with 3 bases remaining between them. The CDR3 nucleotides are TGTGCCAGCAGCTTCAAAGATACGCAGTATTTT. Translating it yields CASSFKDTQYF.

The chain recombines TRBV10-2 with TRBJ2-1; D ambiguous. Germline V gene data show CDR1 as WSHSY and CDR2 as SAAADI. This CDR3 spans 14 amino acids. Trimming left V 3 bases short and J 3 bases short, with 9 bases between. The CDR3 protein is CASSDSNLYNEQFF. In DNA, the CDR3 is TGCGCCAGCAGTGACTCTAACCTCTACAATGAGCAGTTCTTC.

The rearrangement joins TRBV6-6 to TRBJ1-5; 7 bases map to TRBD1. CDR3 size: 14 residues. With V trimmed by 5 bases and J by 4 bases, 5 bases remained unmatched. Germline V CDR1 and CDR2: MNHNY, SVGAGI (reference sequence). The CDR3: CASSGGTVNQPQHF. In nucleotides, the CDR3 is TGTGCCAGCAGTGGTGGGACAGTAAATCAGCCCCAGCATTTT.

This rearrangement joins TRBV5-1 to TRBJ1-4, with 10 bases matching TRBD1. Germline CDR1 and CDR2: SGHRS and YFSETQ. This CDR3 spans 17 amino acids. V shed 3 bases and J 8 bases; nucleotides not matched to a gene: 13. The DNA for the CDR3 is TGCGCCAGCAGCTCACAACCGGGACAGGGGTTACACGAAAAACTGTTTTTT. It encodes CASSSQPGQGLHEKLFF.

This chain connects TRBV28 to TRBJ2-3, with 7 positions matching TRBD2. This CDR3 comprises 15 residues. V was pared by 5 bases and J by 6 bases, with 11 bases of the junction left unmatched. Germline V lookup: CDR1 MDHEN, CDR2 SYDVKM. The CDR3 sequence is CASSLSGISSDTQYF. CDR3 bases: TGTGCCAGCAGTCTAAGCGGGATTTCGTCCGATACGCAGTATTTT.

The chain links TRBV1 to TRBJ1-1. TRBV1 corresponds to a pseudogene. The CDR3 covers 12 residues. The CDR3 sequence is CTSSQKSLEAFF. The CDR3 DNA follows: TGCACCAGCAGCCAAAAATCTCTTGAAGCTTTCTTT.

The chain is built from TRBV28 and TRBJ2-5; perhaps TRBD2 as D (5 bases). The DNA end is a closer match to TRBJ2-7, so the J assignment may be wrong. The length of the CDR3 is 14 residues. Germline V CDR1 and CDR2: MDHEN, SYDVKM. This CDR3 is CASTSWAGNYEQYF. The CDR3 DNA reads TGTGCCAGCACCTCATGGGCGGGCAACTACGAGCAGTACTTC.

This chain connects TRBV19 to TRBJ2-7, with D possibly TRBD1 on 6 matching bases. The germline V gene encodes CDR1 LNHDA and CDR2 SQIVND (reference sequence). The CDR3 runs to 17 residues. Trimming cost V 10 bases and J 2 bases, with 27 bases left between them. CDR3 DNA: TGTGCCACCAAGGGTGGCAGGGGTAAGATGGGCCCCTACGAGCAGTACTTC. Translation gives CATKGGRGKMGPYEQYF.

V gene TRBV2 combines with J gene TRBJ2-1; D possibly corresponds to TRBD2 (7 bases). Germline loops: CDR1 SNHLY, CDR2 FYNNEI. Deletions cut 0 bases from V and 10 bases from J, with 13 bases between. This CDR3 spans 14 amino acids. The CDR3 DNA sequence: TGTGCCAGCAGTGAAGCGTTGGGCGGGGGCGAGCAGTTCTTC. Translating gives CASSEALGGGEQFF.

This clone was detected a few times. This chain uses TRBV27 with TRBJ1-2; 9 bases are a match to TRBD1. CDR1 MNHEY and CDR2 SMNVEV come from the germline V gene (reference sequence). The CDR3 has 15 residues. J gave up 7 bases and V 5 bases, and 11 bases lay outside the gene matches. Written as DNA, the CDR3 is TGTGCCAGCAGTCTCCTTCCGGACAGGGGTAGTGGCTACACCTTC. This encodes CASSLLPDRGSGYTF.

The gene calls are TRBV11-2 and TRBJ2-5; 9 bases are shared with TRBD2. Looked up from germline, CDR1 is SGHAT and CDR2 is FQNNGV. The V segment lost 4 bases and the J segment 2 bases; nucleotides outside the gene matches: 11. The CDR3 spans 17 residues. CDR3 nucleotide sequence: TGTGCCAGCAGCTCCCAAATAGCGGGAGCGGGTCAAGAGACCCAGTACTTC. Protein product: CASSSQIAGAGQETQYF.

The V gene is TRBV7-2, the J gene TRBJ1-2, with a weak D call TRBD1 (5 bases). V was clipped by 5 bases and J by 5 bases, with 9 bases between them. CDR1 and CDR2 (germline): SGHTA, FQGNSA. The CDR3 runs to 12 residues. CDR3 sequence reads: CASSAPGYGYTF. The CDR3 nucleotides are TGTGCCAGCAGCGCCCCAGGGTATGGCTACACCTTC.

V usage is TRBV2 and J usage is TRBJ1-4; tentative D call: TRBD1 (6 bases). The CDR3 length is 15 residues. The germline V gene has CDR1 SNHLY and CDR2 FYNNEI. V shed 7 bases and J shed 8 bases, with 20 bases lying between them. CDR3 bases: TGTGCCAGCACCCAAGGGGGGGGTGCGCGGGAAAAACTGTTTTTT. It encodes CASTQGGGAREKLFF.

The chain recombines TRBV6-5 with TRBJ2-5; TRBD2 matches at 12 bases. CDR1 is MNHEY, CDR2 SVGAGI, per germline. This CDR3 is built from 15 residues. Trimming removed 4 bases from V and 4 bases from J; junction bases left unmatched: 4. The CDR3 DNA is TGTGCCAGCAGTTCCGGACTAGCGGGGTTAGAGACCCAGTACTTC. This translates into CASSSGLAGLETQYF.

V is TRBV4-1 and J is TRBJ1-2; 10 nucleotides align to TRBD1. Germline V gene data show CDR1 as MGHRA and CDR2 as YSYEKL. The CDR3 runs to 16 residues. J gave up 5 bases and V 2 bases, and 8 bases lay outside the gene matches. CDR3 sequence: CASSQQEDRGVYGYTF. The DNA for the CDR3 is TGCGCCAGCAGCCAACAAGAGGACAGGGGGGTTTATGGCTACACCTTC.

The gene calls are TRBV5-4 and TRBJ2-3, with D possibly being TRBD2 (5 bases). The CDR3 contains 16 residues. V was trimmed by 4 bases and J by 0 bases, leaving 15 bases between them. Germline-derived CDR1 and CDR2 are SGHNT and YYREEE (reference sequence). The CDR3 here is CASSPRGTFSTDTQYF. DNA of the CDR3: TGTGCCAGCAGCCCCCGGGGTACTTTTAGCACAGATACGCAGTATTTT.

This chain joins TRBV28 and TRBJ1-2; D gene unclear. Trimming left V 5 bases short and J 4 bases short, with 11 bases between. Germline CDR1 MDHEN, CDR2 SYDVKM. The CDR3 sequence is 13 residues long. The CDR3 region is CASSGSWSYGYTF. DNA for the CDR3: TGTGCCAGCAGTGGCAGTTGGAGCTATGGCTACACCTTC.

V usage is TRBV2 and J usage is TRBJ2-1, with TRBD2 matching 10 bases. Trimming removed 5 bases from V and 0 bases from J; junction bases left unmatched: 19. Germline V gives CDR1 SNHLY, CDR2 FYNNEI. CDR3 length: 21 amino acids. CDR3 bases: TGTGCCAGCAGTCCTTCATCTTGGGTAGCGGGAGGAGGGAGCTCCTACAATGAGCAGTTCTTC. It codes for CASSPSSWVAGGGSSYNEQFF.

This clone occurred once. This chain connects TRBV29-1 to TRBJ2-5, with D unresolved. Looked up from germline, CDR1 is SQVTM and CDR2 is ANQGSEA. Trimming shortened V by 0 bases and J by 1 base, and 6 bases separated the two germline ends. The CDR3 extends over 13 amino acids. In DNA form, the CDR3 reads TGCAGCGTTGAAGACGGGTTCCAAGAGACCCAGTACTTC. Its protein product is CSVEDGFQETQYF.

The CDR3 is CASSERRQGGNQPQHF. Here the CDR3 DNA reads TGCGCCAGCAGTGAGCGTCGACAGGGGGGTAATCAGCCCCAGCATTTT. The V gene is TRBV10-2, the J gene TRBJ1-5; 9 positions agree with TRBD1. CDR1 and CDR2 (germline): WSHSY, SAAADI. CDR3 size: 16 residues. V was pared by 2 bases and J by 4 bases, with 6 bases of the junction left unmatched.

The CDR3 DNA follows: TGCGCCAGCAGCTTGGAATCAGGGTTCGCCCAACGAGAGACCCAGTACTTC. It codes for CASSLESGFAQRETQYF. The chain recombines TRBV5-1 with TRBJ2-5, with a possible D match to TRBD1 (5 bases). V lost 0 bases and J 4 bases, leaving 19 bases between the germline ends. The CDR3 spans 17 residues. Germline loops: CDR1 SGHRS, CDR2 YFSETQ.

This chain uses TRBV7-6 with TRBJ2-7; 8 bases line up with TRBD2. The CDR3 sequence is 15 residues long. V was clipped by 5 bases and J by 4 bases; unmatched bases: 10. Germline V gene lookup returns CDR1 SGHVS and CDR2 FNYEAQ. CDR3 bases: TGTGCCAGCAGCCTCCAGCGGGAGAGGCGGTACGAGCAGTACTTC. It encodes CASSLQRERRYEQYF.

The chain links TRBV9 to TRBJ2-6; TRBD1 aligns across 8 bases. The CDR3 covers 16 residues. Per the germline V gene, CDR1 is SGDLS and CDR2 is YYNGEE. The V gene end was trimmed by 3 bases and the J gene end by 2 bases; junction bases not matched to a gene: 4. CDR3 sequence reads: CASSAQTGAGANVLTF. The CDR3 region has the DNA TGTGCCAGCAGCGCCCAGACAGGGGCTGGGGCCAACGTCCTGACTTTC.

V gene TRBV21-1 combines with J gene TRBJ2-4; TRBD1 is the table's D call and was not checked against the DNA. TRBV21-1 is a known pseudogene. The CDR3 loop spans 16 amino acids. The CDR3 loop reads CASSTGRTGFRLIQYF. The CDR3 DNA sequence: TGTGCCAGCAGCACCGGGAGGACAGGGTTTCGTCTCATTCAGTACTTC.

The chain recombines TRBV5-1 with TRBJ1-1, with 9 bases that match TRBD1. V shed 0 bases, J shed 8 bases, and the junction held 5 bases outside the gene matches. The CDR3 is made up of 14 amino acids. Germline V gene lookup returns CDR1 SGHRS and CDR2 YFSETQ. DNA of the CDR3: TGCGCCAGCAGCTTGGGGGACAGGGTTTCCGAAGCTTTCTTT. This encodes CASSLGDRVSEAFF.